Each of the 13 T cell receptor beta chains below was sequenced from the same sample in a study of monozygotic twins with inflammatory bowel disease. After re-calling the 5' RACE reads, TCRdb lists one entry per CDR3 protein, DNA absent. The table for this sample gives over 200,000 distinct CDR3 sequences. The sample was blood. Source of these receptors: a human donor with ulcerative colitis or Crohn's disease, or a healthy co-twin of an affected twin (not recorded which).

The chain is built from TRBV11-2 and TRBJ1-6; TCRdb indicates TRBD1, and absent DNA this call remains unverified. The germline CDR1 and CDR2 sequences are SGHAT and FQNNGV. The CDR3 contains 13 residues. CDR3 region: CASSIRANSPLHF.

The gene calls are TRBV5-4 and TRBJ2-5; the TRBD2 assignment by TCRdb is unverifiable without DNA. Looked up from germline, CDR1 is SGHNT and CDR2 is YYREEE (reference sequence). The CDR3 runs to 14 residues. This CDR3 reads CASSTGTSQETQYF.

V usage is TRBV6-5 and J usage is TRBJ2-1; TCRdb's D call, TRBD1, is unchecked because there is no DNA. Germline lookup yields CDR1 MNHEY and CDR2 SVGAGI. This CDR3 comprises 16 residues. The CDR3 sequence is CASSSSTGWSGNEQFF.

V usage is TRBV5-6 and J usage is TRBJ1-4. Per germline, CDR1 SGHDT and CDR2 YYEEEE. The CDR3 contains 15 residues. CDR3 protein: CAGSLKWPADEKLFF.

This chain links TRBV19 with TRBJ1-6; no DNA is available, so the TRBD1 call from TCRdb remains unchecked. CDR1 is LNHDA, CDR2 SQIVND, per germline (reference sequence). This CDR3 has 15 residues. The CDR3 protein is CASSVSGTAGSPLHF.

The rearrangement uses TRBV3-1 and TRBJ1-1. The CDR3 runs to 13 residues. Germline CDR1 LGHDT, CDR2 YNNKEL (reference sequence). CDR3 protein: CASSQVQGTEAFF.

This chain joins TRBV29-1 and TRBJ2-3; TCRdb proposes TRBD2, but this gene call is untestable without DNA. This CDR3 comprises 17 residues. Germline V gene sequence: CDR1 SQVTM, CDR2 ANQGSEA. The CDR3 here is CSVEVRTSGLSTDTQYF.

The chain uses TRBV27 and TRBJ2-1. Germline V gene lookup returns CDR1 MNHEY and CDR2 SMNVEV (reference sequence). This CDR3 comprises 16 residues. The CDR3 sequence is CASSLTPGDSYNEQFF.

The chain combines TRBV4-2 with TRBJ2-4; TCRdb calls TRBD2, which cannot be checked without DNA. CDR1 and CDR2 (germline): LGHNA, YNFKEQ. The CDR3 runs 20 residues. CDR3: CASSQAQEGRSPLAKNIQYF.

V usage is TRBV7-9 and J usage is TRBJ2-1; TCRdb's D call, TRBD1, is unchecked because there is no DNA. Germline values: CDR1 SEHNR, CDR2 FQNEAQ (reference sequence). This CDR3 contains 17 residues. CDR3 residues: CASSGRQGRSSYNEQFF.

This chain connects TRBV7-2 to TRBJ2-2; the D gene TCRdb calls, TRBD1, cannot be checked with no DNA. This CDR3 is built from 16 residues. Germline lookup yields CDR1 SGHTA and CDR2 FQGNSA. CDR3 in amino acids: CASRLAGGPNTGELFF.

The gene calls are TRBV5-1 and TRBJ2-7; TCRdb returns TRBD1, unconfirmable since there is no DNA. Germline CDR1 is SGHRS and CDR2 is YFSETQ. This CDR3 is built from 14 residues. CDR3 residues: CASSLGTLAYEQYF.

The J gene is TRBJ2-3, the V gene TRBV7-9; TCRdb reports TRBD1, a call that lacks DNA to check it against. This CDR3 region has 15 residues. Germline CDR1 and CDR2: SEHNR and FQNEAQ (reference sequence). CDR3 residues: CASSPKIGGADTQYF.